This record looks at one TCR beta chain sequence and its context. Its antigen is currently unknown. This specimen comes from a study of T-cell memory formation after mild COVID-19. This CDR3 has 15 residues. CDR1 is SGHTA and CDR2 is FQGNSA in the germline V gene. The J segment lost 5 bases and the V segment lost 3 bases, leaving 1 base of the junction unmatched. In TCRdb, the 5' RACE reads were re-called with MiXCR into one record per CDR3 protein. Here the sample spans approximately 210,000 distinct CDR3 sequences, around 16% being singletons. The study's findings and limits: CD8+ contracting clones occupied EMRA, while CD4+ ones occupied mainly CM and EM. What remained unconfirmed was the SARS-CoV-2 specificity of second-wave clones peaking on day 37.

The sample was PBMCs or a T cell subset sorted from them (not recorded which). This clonotype was obtained from an adult woman who had mild COVID-19 (a few samples of this study predate the infection). Cell type and time point are not known. This sequence joins TRBV7-2 and TRBJ2-2, with 12 bases aligning to TRBD2. The CDR3: CASSFGLAGTGELFF. The CDR3 region has the DNA TGTGCCAGCAGCTTCGGACTAGCGGGAACCGGGGAGCTGTTTTTT. The full variable domain, rest sourced from reference TRBV7-2 and TRBJ2-2, is GAGVSQSPSNKVTEKGKDVELRCDPISGHTALYWYRQSLGQGLEFLIYFQGNSAPDKSGLPSDRFSAERTGGSVSTLTIQRTQQEDSAVYLCASSFGLAGTGELFFGEGSRLTVL.